These 14 T cell receptor beta chains were sequenced from one sample in a study of blood T cell repertoires in COVID-19. The repertoire was sequenced with immunoSEQ multiplex PCR; TCRdb's copy has only in-frame clones and lacks some. The sample carries some 120,000 clones, roughly 79% recorded once. The sequenced material came from peripheral blood. The receptors originated from a human donor in a cohort sampled during active COVID-19.

This chain uses TRBV5-1 with TRBJ1-2; 10 bases line up with TRBD1. Germline V lookup: CDR1 SGHRS, CDR2 YFSETQ. The J segment lost 6 bases and the V segment lost 4 bases, leaving 3 bases of the junction unmatched. The CDR3 runs 13 residues. The CDR3 protein is CASSGDRGHGYTF. DNA for the CDR3: TGCGCCAGCAGCGGAGACAGGGGGCATGGCTACACCTTC. Full variable domain (rest looked up from reference TRBV5-1 and TRBJ1-2): KAGVTQTPRYLIKTRGQQVTLSCSPISGHRSVSWYQQTPGQGLQFLFEYFSETQRNKGNFPGRFSGRQFSNSRSEMNVSTLELGDSALYLCASSGDRGHGYTFGSGTRLTVV.

The rearrangement links TRBV27 to TRBJ2-1, with 9 positions matching TRBD1. Trimming cost V 5 bases and J 6 bases; bases outside gene matches: 8. Germline-derived CDR1 and CDR2 are MNHEY and SMNVEV (reference sequence). The length of the CDR3 is 15 residues. CDR3 residues: CASSPWDRAINEQFF. For the CDR3, the DNA is TGTGCCAGCAGTCCCTGGGACAGGGCTATCAATGAGCAGTTCTTC.

The rearrangement uses TRBV7-3 and TRBJ2-3; 9 bases are a match to TRBD1. Germline loops: CDR1 SGHTA, CDR2 FQGTGA. The J segment lost 5 bases and the V segment lost 4 bases, leaving 7 bases of the junction unmatched. The CDR3 length is 15 residues. The chain's CDR3 is CASSSQGARRDTQYF. The CDR3 DNA reads as TGTGCCAGCAGCTCACAGGGGGCGCGGAGAGATACGCAGTATTTT.

The chain employs TRBV27 and TRBJ2-2; 8 bases line up with TRBD2. The junction had 5 bases not matched to a gene; V was cut back by 5 bases and J by 6 bases. There are 14 residues in the CDR3. Germline values: CDR1 MNHEY, CDR2 SMNVEV (reference sequence). The CDR3 region has the DNA TGTGCCAGCAGTCGGGACGGGGGGGCCGGGGAGCTGTTTTTT. It encodes CASSRDGGAGELFF.

This chain links TRBV9 with TRBJ1-1, with a weak D call TRBD1 (5 bases). Trimming took off 0 bases at V and 1 base at J, with 19 bases between the two ends. This CDR3 is 18 amino acids long. Germline assignment: CDR1 SGDLS and CDR2 YYNGEE. CDR3 region: CASSVEYLRSGPNTEAFF. DNA for the CDR3: TGTGCCAGCAGCGTAGAGTATCTGCGATCAGGGCCGAACACTGAAGCTTTCTTT. Together with reference TRBV9 and TRBJ1-1, the CDR3 gives the full variable domain: DSGVTQTPKHLITATGQRVTLRCSPRSGDLSVYWYQQSLDQGLQFLIQYYNGEERAKGNILERFSAQQFPDLHSELNLSSLELGDSALYFCASSVEYLRSGPNTEAFFGQGTRLTVV.

The chain employs TRBV3-1 (or the pseudogene TRBV3-2) and TRBJ2-6, with 11 positions matching TRBD2. Germline-derived CDR1 and CDR2 are LGHDT and YNNKEL (reference sequence). This CDR3 contains 18 residues. With V trimmed by 1 base and J by 0 bases, 2 bases remained unmatched. The CDR3 DNA reads as TGTGCCAGCAGCCAAGCCCTAGCGGGAGGCTCTGGGGCCAACGTCCTGACTTTC. It yields the protein CASSQALAGGSGANVLTF.

The chain couples TRBV13 to TRBJ1-2, with D maybe TRBD1 (6 bases). Germline lookup yields CDR1 PRHDT and CDR2 FYEKMQ (reference sequence). This CDR3 is 14 amino acids long. V gave up 0 bases and J gave up 5 bases, with 10 bases separating them. The DNA for the CDR3 is TGTGCCAGCAGCTTAGGGACAGGATTTTATGGCTACACCTTC. It specifies CASSLGTGFYGYTF.

The chain links TRBV15 to TRBJ2-7; TRBD1 agrees at 8 bases. From germline, CDR1 is LNHNV and CDR2 YYDKDF (reference sequence). After removal of 3 bases from V and 1 base from J, the junction contained 2 bases not matched to a gene. This CDR3 contains 14 residues. The CDR3 region is CATSSGTGSYEQYF. CDR3 DNA: TGTGCCACCAGCAGTGGGACAGGATCCTACGAGCAGTACTTC.

The chain uses TRBV7-9 and TRBJ2-1; tentatively, D is TRBD2 (5 bases). This CDR3 comprises 13 residues. V lost 2 bases to trimming and J lost 9 bases, with 11 bases between them. Germline V gives CDR1 SEHNR, CDR2 FQNEAQ (reference sequence). For the CDR3, the DNA is TGTGCCAGCAGCTTATCGGGGTTCAGTGAGCAGTTCTTC. It codes for CASSLSGFSEQFF. Using reference TRBV7-9 and TRBJ2-1 for the parts outside the CDR3, the full variable domain is DTGVSQNPRHKITKRGQNVTFRCDPISEHNRLYWYRQTLGQGPEFLTYFQNEAQLEKSRLLSDRFSAERPKGSFSTLEIQRTEQGDSAMYLCASSLSGFSEQFFGPGTRLTVL.

V is TRBV30 and J is TRBJ2-3; TRBD2 aligns across 12 bases. The V segment lost 2 bases and the J segment 1 base; nucleotides outside the gene matches: 4. The germline V gene encodes CDR1 GTSNPN and CDR2 SVGIG (reference sequence). This CDR3 region has 16 residues. The CDR3 region has the DNA TGTGCCTGGAGTCAGACTAGCGGGGGAGGCACAGATACGCAGTATTTT. Translation: CAWSQTSGGGTDTQYF.

The chain joins TRBV4-2 to TRBJ2-5; 10 bases fit TRBD2. This CDR3 comprises 15 residues. CDR1 LGHNA and CDR2 YNFKEQ come from the germline V gene. Trimming took 6 bases from V and 4 from J; bases not matched to a gene: 8. CDR3 DNA: TGTGCCAGCAGAGTTGATAGCGGGAGGACAGAGACCCAGTACTTC. Residues: CASRVDSGRTETQYF.

The chain recombines TRBV6-2 or TRBV6-3 with TRBJ2-1, with 7 bases identical to TRBD2. J gave up 6 bases and V 5 bases, and 7 bases lay outside the gene matches. The CDR3 totals 14 residues. Per germline, CDR1 MNHEY and CDR2 SVGEGT. The CDR3 here is CASSRFRGSNEQFF. CDR3 DNA sequence: TGTGCCAGCAGTAGGTTTCGCGGGAGCAATGAGCAGTTCTTC.

V usage is TRBV6-1 and J usage is TRBJ1-5, with D possibly TRBD1 on 5 matching bases. The germline V and J ends were trimmed by 2 bases and 5 bases, with 7 bases remaining between them. This CDR3 is 13 amino acids long. Germline V CDR1 and CDR2: MNHNS, SASEGT. In DNA, the CDR3 is TGTGCCAGCAGTGAACAAGGGGATCAGCCCCAGCATTTT. Its translation: CASSEQGDQPQHF.

The chain combines TRBV28 with TRBJ1-2; TRBD1 is a possible D gene (6 bases). The CDR3 totals 13 residues. The V end was cut by 10 bases, the J end by 8 bases, with 20 bases between. Germline assignment: CDR1 MDHEN and CDR2 SYDVKM. The chain's CDR3 is CATHFGGQTGYTF. The CDR3 region has the DNA TGTGCCACCCACTTCGGCGGACAGACAGGCTACACCTTC.